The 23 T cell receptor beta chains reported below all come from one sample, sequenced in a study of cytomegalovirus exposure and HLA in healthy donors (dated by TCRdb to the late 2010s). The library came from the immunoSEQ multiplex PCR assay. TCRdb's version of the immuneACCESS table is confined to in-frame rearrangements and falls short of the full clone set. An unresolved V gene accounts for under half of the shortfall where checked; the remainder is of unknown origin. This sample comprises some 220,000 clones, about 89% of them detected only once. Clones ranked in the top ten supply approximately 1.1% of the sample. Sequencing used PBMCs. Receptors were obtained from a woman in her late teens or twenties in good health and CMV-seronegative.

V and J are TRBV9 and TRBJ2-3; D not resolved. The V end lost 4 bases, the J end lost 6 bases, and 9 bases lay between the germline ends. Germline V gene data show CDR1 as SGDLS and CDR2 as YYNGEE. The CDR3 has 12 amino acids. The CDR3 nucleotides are TGTGCCAGCAGCCCCCCCAGGGATACGCAGTATTTT. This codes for CASSPPRDTQYF.

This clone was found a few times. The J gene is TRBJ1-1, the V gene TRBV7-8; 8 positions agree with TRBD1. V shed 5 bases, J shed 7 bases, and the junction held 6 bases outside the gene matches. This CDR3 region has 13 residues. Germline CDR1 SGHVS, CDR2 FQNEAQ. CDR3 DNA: TGTGCCAGCAGCCCCAGGGGGCAGATTGAAGCTTTCTTT. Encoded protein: CASSPRGQIEAFF.

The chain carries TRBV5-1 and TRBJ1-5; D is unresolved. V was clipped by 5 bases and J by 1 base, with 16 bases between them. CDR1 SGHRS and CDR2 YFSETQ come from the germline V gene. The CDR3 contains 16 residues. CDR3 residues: CASSSNDTKSNQPQHF. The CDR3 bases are TGCGCCAGCAGTTCCAACGACACCAAGAGCAATCAGCCCCAGCATTTT. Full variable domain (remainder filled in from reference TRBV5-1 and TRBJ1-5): KAGVTQTPRYLIKTRGQQVTLSCSPISGHRSVSWYQQTPGQGLQFLFEYFSETQRNKGNFPGRFSGRQFSNSRSEMNVSTLELGDSALYLCASSSNDTKSNQPQHFGDGTRLSIL.

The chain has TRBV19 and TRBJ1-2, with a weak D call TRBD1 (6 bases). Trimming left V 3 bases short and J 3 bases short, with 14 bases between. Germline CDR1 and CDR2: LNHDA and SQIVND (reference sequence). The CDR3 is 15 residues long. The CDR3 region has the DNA TGTGCCAGTAGTATCAGGGCAGGGGTCGACTATGGCTACACCTTC. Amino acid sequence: CASSIRAGVDYGYTF.

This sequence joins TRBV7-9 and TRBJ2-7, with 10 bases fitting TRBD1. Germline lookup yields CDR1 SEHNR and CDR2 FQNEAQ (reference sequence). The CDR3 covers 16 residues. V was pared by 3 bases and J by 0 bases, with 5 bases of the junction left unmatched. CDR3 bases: TGTGCCAGCAGCTTGCTCGGACAGGGGGGCTCCTACGAGCAGTACTTC. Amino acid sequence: CASSLLGQGGSYEQYF.

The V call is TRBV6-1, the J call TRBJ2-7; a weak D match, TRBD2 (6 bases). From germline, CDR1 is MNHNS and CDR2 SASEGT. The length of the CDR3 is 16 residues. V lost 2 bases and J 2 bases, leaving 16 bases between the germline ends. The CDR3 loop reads CASSEKSWAGTYEQYF. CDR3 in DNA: TGTGCCAGCAGTGAAAAATCTTGGGCGGGGACCTACGAGCAGTACTTC.

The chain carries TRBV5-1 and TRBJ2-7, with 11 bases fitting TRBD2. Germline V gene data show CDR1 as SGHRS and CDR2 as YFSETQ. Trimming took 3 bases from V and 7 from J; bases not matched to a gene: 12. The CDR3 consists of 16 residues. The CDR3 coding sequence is TGCGCCAGCAGCTCTGGGGGTAGCGGGAGGGCGCGGGAGCAGTACTTC. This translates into CASSSGGSGRAREQYF.

The DNA for the CDR3 is TGCAGCGTTGGACTAGCGGGAGGCACAGATACGCAGTATTTT. This sequence encodes CSVGLAGGTDTQYF. The rearrangement uses TRBV29-1 and TRBJ2-3, with 12 bases that match TRBD2. CDR1 and CDR2 from the germline V gene are SQVTM and ANQGSEA. With V trimmed by 4 bases and J by 1 base, 0 bases remained unmatched. The CDR3 is made up of 14 amino acids.

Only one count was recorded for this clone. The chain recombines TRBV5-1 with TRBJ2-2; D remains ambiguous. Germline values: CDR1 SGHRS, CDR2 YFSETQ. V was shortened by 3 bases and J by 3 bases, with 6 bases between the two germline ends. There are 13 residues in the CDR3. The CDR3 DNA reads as TGCGCCAGCAGCTACATGGACACCGGGGAGCTGTTTTTT. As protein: CASSYMDTGELFF.

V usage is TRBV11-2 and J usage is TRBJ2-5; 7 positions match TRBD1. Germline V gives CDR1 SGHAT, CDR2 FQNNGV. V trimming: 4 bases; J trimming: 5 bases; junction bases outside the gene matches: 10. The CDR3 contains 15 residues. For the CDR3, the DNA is TGTGCCAGCAGCTCGGGACAGCTCAGAACGGAGACCCAGTACTTC. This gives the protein CASSSGQLRTETQYF.

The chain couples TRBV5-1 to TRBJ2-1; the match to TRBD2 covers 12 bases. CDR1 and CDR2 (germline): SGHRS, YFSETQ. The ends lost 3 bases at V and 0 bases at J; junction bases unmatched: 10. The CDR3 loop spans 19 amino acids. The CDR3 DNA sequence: TGCGCCAGCAGCTCTGGACTAGCGGGAACCCAGTACTCCTACAATGAGCAGTTCTTC. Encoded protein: CASSSGLAGTQYSYNEQFF.

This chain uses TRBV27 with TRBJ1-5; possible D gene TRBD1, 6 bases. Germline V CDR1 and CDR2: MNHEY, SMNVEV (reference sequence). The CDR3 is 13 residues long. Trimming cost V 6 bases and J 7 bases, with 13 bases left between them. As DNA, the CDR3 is TGTGCCAGCAGACCAGGGGTACGGCAGCCCCAGCATTTT. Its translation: CASRPGVRQPQHF.

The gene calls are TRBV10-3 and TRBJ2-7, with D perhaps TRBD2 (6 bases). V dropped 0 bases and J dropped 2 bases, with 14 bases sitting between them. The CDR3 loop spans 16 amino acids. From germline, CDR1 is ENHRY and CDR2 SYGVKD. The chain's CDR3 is CAISESVASAAYEQYF. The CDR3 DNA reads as TGTGCCATCAGTGAGTCGGTGGCTAGCGCGGCCTACGAGCAGTACTTC.

The DNA for the CDR3 is TGTGCCAGCAGCGTCTTCCCGACAGGGGAGAACTATGGCTACACCTTC. It codes for CASSVFPTGENYGYTF. J is TRBJ1-2 and V is TRBV2, with TRBD1 matching 8 bases. The junction had 11 bases not matched to a gene; V was cut back by 6 bases and J by 2 bases. CDR1 and CDR2 from the germline V gene are SNHLY and FYNNEI. The CDR3 loop spans 16 amino acids.

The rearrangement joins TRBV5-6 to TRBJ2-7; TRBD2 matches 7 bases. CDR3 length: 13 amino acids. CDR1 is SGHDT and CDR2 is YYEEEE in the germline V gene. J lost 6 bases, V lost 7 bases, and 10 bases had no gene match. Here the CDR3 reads CASYGGGRGEQYF. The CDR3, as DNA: TGTGCCAGCTACGGGGGAGGGCGTGGCGAGCAGTACTTC.

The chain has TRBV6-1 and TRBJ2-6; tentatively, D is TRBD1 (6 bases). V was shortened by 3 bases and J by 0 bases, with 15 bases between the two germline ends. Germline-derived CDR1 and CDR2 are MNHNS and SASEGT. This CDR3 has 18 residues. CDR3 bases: TGTGCCAGCAGTGATAGAGGGACACCCAACTCTGGGGCCAACGTCCTGACTTTC. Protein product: CASSDRGTPNSGANVLTF.

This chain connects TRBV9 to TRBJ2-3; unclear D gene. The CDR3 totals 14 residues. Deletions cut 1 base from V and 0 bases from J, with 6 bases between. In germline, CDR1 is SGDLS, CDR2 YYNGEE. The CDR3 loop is CASSVQQSTDTQYF. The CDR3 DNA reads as TGTGCCAGCAGCGTACAACAGAGCACAGATACGCAGTATTTT.

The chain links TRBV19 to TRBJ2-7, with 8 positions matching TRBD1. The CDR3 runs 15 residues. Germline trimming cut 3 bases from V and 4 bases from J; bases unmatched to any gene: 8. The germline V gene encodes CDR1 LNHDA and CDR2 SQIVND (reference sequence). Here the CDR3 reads CASSIFGQGAYEQYF. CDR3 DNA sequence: TGTGCCAGTAGTATCTTTGGCCAGGGGGCATACGAGCAGTACTTC.

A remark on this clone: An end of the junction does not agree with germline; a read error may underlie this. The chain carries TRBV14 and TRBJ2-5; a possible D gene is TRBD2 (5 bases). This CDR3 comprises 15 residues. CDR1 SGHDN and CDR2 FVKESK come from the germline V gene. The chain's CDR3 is CASSLDRTQTARYNF. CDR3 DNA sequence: TGTGCCAGCAGCCTTGATCGGACTCAGACCGCCCGGTACAACTTC.

CDR3 protein: CASSLNISYNEQFF. The DNA of the CDR3 is TGTGCCAGCTCACTCAACATCTCCTACAATGAGCAGTTCTTC. This chain connects TRBV18 to TRBJ2-1; D remains ambiguous. Germline values: CDR1 KGHSH, CDR2 LQKENI. Trimming shortened V by 4 bases and J by 0 bases, and 7 bases separated the two germline ends. The CDR3 is made up of 14 amino acids.

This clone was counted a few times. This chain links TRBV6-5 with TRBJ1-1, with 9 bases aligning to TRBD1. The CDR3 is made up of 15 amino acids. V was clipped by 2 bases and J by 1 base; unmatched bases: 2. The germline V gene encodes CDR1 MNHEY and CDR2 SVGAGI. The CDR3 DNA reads TGTGCCAGCAGTTACCGGGACAGGGAGAACACTGAAGCTTTCTTT. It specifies CASSYRDRENTEAFF.

CDR3 amino acids: CASSEMGGGSYEETQYF. CDR3 coding DNA: TGTGCCAGCAGCGAGATGGGTGGCGGGAGTTATGAAGAGACCCAGTACTTC. The chain carries TRBV9 and TRBJ2-5, with 7 bases lining up with TRBD2. V trimming: 3 bases; J trimming: 3 bases; junction bases outside the gene matches: 14. CDR1 and CDR2 (germline): SGDLS, YYNGEE. CDR3 length: 17 amino acids.

The CDR3 coding sequence is TGTGCCAGCAGTTTAACCCGGGACAGGGGGTGGGCTAATGAAAAACTGTTTTTT. It yields the protein CASSLTRDRGWANEKLFF. The chain couples TRBV28 to TRBJ1-4; the match to TRBD1 covers 11 bases. CDR1 MDHEN and CDR2 SYDVKM come from the germline V gene. The CDR3 is 18 residues long. With V trimmed by 2 bases and J by 3 bases, 8 bases remained unmatched.